Below are 18 T cell receptor beta chains sequenced from a single sample in a study of blood T cell repertoires in COVID-19. Libraries were prepared by immunoSEQ multiplex PCR; TCRdb keeps only in-frame clonotypes and omits some of them. The sample contains 300,000 to 450,000 clones, 80% to 90% of which appear only once. The sample comprised PBMCs or T cells enriched from blood (not recorded which). The receptors stem from a man aged 18 to 30 who had recovered from COVID-19.

The CDR3 here is CASSLQEGRETQYF. In DNA, the CDR3 is TGTGCCAGCAGTCTGCAGGAAGGGAGGGAGACCCAGTACTTC. V gene TRBV6-5 combines with J gene TRBJ2-5, with D maybe TRBD2 (6 bases). The germline CDR1 and CDR2 sequences are MNHEY and SVGAGI. Deletions cut 5 bases from V and 5 bases from J, with 15 bases between. The CDR3 sequence is 14 residues long.

This clone appeared a single time. The chain uses TRBV3-1 (or the pseudogene TRBV3-2) and TRBJ2-7; 9 bases fit TRBD2. Germline lookup yields CDR1 LGHDT and CDR2 YNNKEL (reference sequence). This CDR3 comprises 15 residues. Trimming at V came to 3 bases and at J to 0 bases, leaving 3 bases not matched to a gene. The CDR3 nucleotides read TGTGCCAGCAGCCAGACTAGCGGACACTCCTACGAGCAGTACTTC. Translating it yields CASSQTSGHSYEQYF.

The chain recombines TRBV5-5 with TRBJ2-3; D unclear. The CDR3 covers 15 residues. Germline CDR1 and CDR2: SGHKS and YYEKEE (reference sequence). V lost 0 bases and J lost 1, with 9 bases in between. The chain's CDR3 is CASSLATPGTDTQYF. DNA of the CDR3: TGTGCCAGCAGCTTGGCCACACCCGGCACAGATACGCAGTATTTT.

The chain is built from TRBV10-3 and TRBJ2-7, with TRBD2 matching 7 bases. V lost 2 bases to trimming and J lost 3 bases; unmatched junction nucleotides: 1. Per germline, CDR1 ENHRY and CDR2 SYGVKD. The CDR3 is made up of 13 amino acids. CDR3 amino acids: CAISEGEGYEQYF. CDR3 coding DNA: TGTGCCATCAGTGAGGGGGAGGGCTACGAGCAGTACTTC.

This clone was seen a single time. The V call is TRBV19, the J call TRBJ1-1, with D maybe TRBD1 (5 bases). The CDR3 is made up of 16 amino acids. Between the trimmed V and J ends, which lost 1 base and 1 base, there was a span of 13 bases. Germline assignment: CDR1 LNHDA and CDR2 SQIVND (reference sequence). CDR3 in amino acids: CASSIALQTENTEAFF. CDR3 DNA sequence: TGTGCCAGTAGTATAGCCCTCCAGACAGAGAACACTGAAGCTTTCTTT.

CDR3 DNA sequence: TGCAGCTCCCAGGGTTTTTCTATCACTCTCTCTGGGGCCAACGTCCTGACTTTC. Residues: CSSQGFSITLSGANVLTF. This chain links TRBV29-1 with TRBJ2-6; possible D gene TRBD1, 5 bases. The V end was cut by 8 bases, the J end by 0 bases, with 23 bases between. This CDR3 has 18 amino acids. Germline lookup yields CDR1 SQVTM and CDR2 ANQGSEA.

The rearrangement uses TRBV29-1 and TRBJ1-1, with 8 bases matching TRBD1. This CDR3 contains 13 residues. The germline CDR1 and CDR2 sequences are SQVTM and ANQGSEA. After removal of 7 bases from V and 1 base from J, the junction contained 5 bases not matched to a gene. The CDR3 here is CSAGQGGNTEAFF. Written as DNA, the CDR3 is TGCAGCGCTGGACAGGGTGGGAACACTGAAGCTTTCTTT.

This clone showed up just once. This sequence joins TRBV5-6 and TRBJ1-2, with 9 bases matching TRBD1. The V gene's germline CDR1 is SGHDT and CDR2 YYEEEE. The J segment lost 8 bases and the V segment lost 1 base, leaving 9 bases of the junction unmatched. The CDR3 contains 15 residues. The CDR3 nucleotides read TGTGCCAGCAGCTTGTTCACAGGGGGCGCTTGGGGCTACACCTTC. Protein sequence: CASSLFTGGAWGYTF.

This chain uses TRBV21-1 with TRBJ2-2; TRBD2, the table's D call, lacks a check against the DNA. TRBV21-1 is assigned pseudogene status. This CDR3 is 17 amino acids long. CDR3 coding DNA: TGTGCCAGCAGCAAGACGAGGCGGGAAGCGAACACCGGGGAGCTGTTTTTT. It codes for CASSKTRREANTGELFF.

In its sample, this clone was seen once. The V call is TRBV7-3, the J call TRBJ1-6, with 7 bases lining up with TRBD1. Germline assignment: CDR1 SGHTA and CDR2 FQGTGA. The CDR3 runs 15 residues. V was clipped by 4 bases and J by 10 bases; unmatched bases: 10. CDR3 amino acids: CASSSTGTDESPLHF. Here the CDR3 DNA reads TGTGCCAGCAGCTCCACCGGGACAGACGAATCACCCCTCCACTTT.

The chain couples TRBV7-9 to TRBJ1-6, with 7 bases that match TRBD1. V shed 7 bases and J 6 bases; nucleotides not matched to a gene: 6. The CDR3 length is 14 residues. Germline V gene lookup returns CDR1 SEHNR and CDR2 FQNEAQ (reference sequence). In nucleotides, the CDR3 is TGTGCCAGCATTGGGACAGCGAGTAATTCACCCCTCCACTTT. Translating gives CASIGTASNSPLHF.

The rearrangement uses TRBV10-3 and TRBJ2-7; 7 bases agree with TRBD1. Germline V CDR1 and CDR2: ENHRY, SYGVKD. V dropped 3 bases and J dropped 6; count of bases not matched to a gene: 11. This CDR3 comprises 15 residues. The CDR3 region is CAISDNRGLVSEQYF. CDR3 nucleotides: TGTGCCATCAGTGACAACAGGGGCCTCGTAAGCGAGCAGTACTTC.

The rearrangement joins TRBV7-9 to TRBJ1-3; possible D gene TRBD1, 5 bases. Germline V lookup: CDR1 SEHNR, CDR2 FQNEAQ (reference sequence). The CDR3 runs 17 residues. V lost 5 bases and J 0 bases, leaving 17 bases between the germline ends. The CDR3, as DNA: TGTGCCAGCAGCACATTAAGACAGTCAAGCTCTGGAAACACCATATATTTT. This codes for CASSTLRQSSSGNTIYF.

This clone was counted a single time. J is TRBJ2-5 and V is TRBV9; TRBD1 matches at 9 bases. This CDR3 comprises 15 residues. CDR1 and CDR2 (germline): SGDLS, YYNGEE. V lost 0 bases and J lost 2; bases outside the gene matches: 2. The CDR3 DNA follows: TGTGCCAGCAGCGTAGACAGGGGGCTTCAAGAGACCCAGTACTTC. Translated: CASSVDRGLQETQYF.

The V gene is TRBV27, the J gene TRBJ1-5; 12 nucleotides align to TRBD1. Germline CDR1 reads MNHEY; CDR2 reads SMNVEV (reference sequence). Trimming cost V 5 bases and J 6 bases; bases outside gene matches: 5. This CDR3 region has 15 residues. The CDR3 nucleotides are TGTGCCAGCAGTACCGGGACAGGGGGCACTCAGCCCCAGCATTTT. As protein: CASSTGTGGTQPQHF.

V is TRBV24-1 and J is TRBJ2-7, with 10 bases fitting TRBD1. The V segment lost 4 bases and the J segment 5 bases; nucleotides outside the gene matches: 10. Germline loops: CDR1 KGHDR, CDR2 SFDVKD. CDR3 length: 16 amino acids. The CDR3 nucleotides are TGTGCCACCAGTGACCATAGACAGGGGGCGATCAACGAGCAGTACTTC. Its protein is CATSDHRQGAINEQYF.

This clone has just a few counts. The chain joins TRBV2 to TRBJ1-5; TRBD1 aligns across 9 bases. CDR3 length: 18 residues. The V segment lost 6 bases and the J segment 0 bases; nucleotides outside the gene matches: 12. Germline V gene sequence: CDR1 SNHLY, CDR2 FYNNEI. CDR3 loop: CASSRTGVYGYSNQPQHF. The CDR3 nucleotides are TGTGCCAGCAGCAGGACAGGGGTGTACGGATATAGCAATCAGCCCCAGCATTTT.

J is TRBJ2-7 and V is TRBV18; 7 bases are a match to TRBD2. Germline CDR1 is KGHSH and CDR2 is LQKENI. This CDR3 has 16 residues. The trim removed 2 bases at V and 1 base at J, leaving 8 bases unmatched. CDR3 sequence: CASSPTAQGGSYEQYF. The CDR3 DNA sequence: TGTGCCAGCTCACCAACAGCGCAGGGAGGGTCCTACGAGCAGTACTTC.